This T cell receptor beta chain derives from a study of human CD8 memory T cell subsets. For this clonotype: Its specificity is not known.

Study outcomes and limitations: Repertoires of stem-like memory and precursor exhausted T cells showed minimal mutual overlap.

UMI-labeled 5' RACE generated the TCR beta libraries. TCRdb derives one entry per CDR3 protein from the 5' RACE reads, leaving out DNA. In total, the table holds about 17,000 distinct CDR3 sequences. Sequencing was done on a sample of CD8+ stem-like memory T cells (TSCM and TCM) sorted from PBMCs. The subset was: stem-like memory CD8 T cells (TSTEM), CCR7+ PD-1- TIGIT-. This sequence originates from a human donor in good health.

The CDR3: CASSPLGTWDTEAFF. The chain joins TRBV5-1 to TRBJ1-1. This CDR3 has 15 residues. CDR1 is SGHRS, CDR2 YFSETQ, per germline.